This is a list of T cell receptor beta chains from one sample in a study of T-cell reconstitution after alpha-beta-depleted transplantation in children. In TCRdb, the PCR reads were re-called with MiXCR into one record per CDR3 protein. The table has over 400,000 distinct CDR3 sequences, approximately 42% seen once. Sequences were derived from PBMCs, sampled before TCRalphabeta/CD19-depleted stem cell transplant. The receptors were sampled from a girl aged 2 to 9 with aplastic anemia, due to receive a stem cell transplant. CDR3s include the opening cysteine and the closing phenylalanine or tryptophan. Fields, in order: D gene, J gene, V gene, clone size, CDR3 DNA, CDR3 protein. A D gene is named only where the DNA matches it firmly. Clone size appears in some rows only: once, few, many, or a class for an expanded clone.

>TRBD1|TRBJ1-1|TRBV19|few
TGTGCCAGTAGTACCCTCAAGGGACAGGGGGGGACTGAAGCTTTCTTT
CASSTLKGQGGTEAFF
>-|TRBJ2-2|TRBV29-1|many
TGCAGCGTTGAAGCGAGGCAGGGGCACGGGGAGCTGTTTTTT
CSVEARQGHGELFF
>-|TRBJ1-4|TRBV7-2|-
TGTGCCAGCAGCTTACAGGGACATTTCGTGGAGGAACTGTTTTTT
CASSLQGHFVEELFF
>TRBD1|TRBJ2-1|TRBV7-9|-
TGTGCCAGCAGCCCACGACAGGGTTACTCCTACAATGAGCAGTTCTTC
CASSPRQGYSYNEQFF
>-|TRBJ1-3|TRBV15|-
TGTGCCACCAGCAGGGGAGATCTTTACCGCTCTGGAAACACCATATATTTT
CATSRGDLYRSGNTIYF
>TRBD1|TRBJ1-3|TRBV6-5|many
TGTGCCAGCAGTTACGGGACAGCCAACACCATATATTTT
CASSYGTANTIYF
>TRBD1|TRBJ2-7|TRBV5-1|-
TGCGCCAGCAGCCCCGGGACAGGGCTTGAGCAGTACTTC
CASSPGTGLEQYF
>-|TRBJ2-2|TRBV19|-
TGTGCCAGTAGCCCACCGGGCGACACCGGGGAGCTGTTTTTT
CASSPPGDTGELFF
>-|TRBJ2-1|TRBV20-1|many
TGCAGTGCTAGAGACCCGCTAGCCGCGGGGTACAATGAGCAGTTCTTC
CSARDPLAAGYNEQFF
>-|TRBJ1-2|TRBV10-3|many
TGTGCCATCACTTATGGGGCCCGAGGGGGCTACACCTTC
CAITYGARGGYTF
>-|TRBJ1-5|TRBV11-2|few
TGTGCCAGCAGCTTAGAGGCAGGACTGAGAGGCAATCAGCCCCAGCATTTT
CASSLEAGLRGNQPQHF
>TRBD2|TRBJ2-3|TRBV20-1|-
TGCAGTGCTAGCGGGAGGAGGGCAGATACGCAGTATTTT
CSASGRRADTQYF
>-|TRBJ2-1|TRBV5-8|-
TGTGCCAGCGCCCAAAACAATGAGCAGTTCTTC
CASAQNNEQFF
>TRBD2|TRBJ2-5|TRBV12-3/TRBV12-4|-
TGTGCCAGCAGTTTAGACGGGAGGGCCGGGGAGACCCAGTACTTC
CASSLDGRAGETQYF
>-|TRBJ2-5|TRBV6-1|-
TGTGCCAGCAATACGGGAGCTGGAGAAGAGACCCAGTACTTC
CASNTGAGEETQYF
>-|TRBJ2-3|TRBV28|many
TGTGCCAGCAGTCCCCCGGGGAGCACAGATACGCAGTATTTT
CASSPPGSTDTQYF
>-|TRBJ2-1|TRBV7-9|few
TGTGCCAGCAGCCCTCGGGACTTCAATGAGCAGTTCTTC
CASSPRDFNEQFF
>-|TRBJ2-2|TRBV12-3/TRBV12-4|-
TGTGCCAGCACCCCCGGTGGGGCCGGGGAGCTGTTTTTT
CASTPGGAGELFF
>-|TRBJ1-2|TRBV10-3|few
TGTGCCATCAGTGAATTGTCACAGGGAGTAGTGGAAGGCTACACCTTC
CAISELSQGVVEGYTF
>TRBD2|TRBJ2-7|TRBV20-1|-
TGCTGTGCTAGAAACCGCCCTGGACTAGCGGGTATCTACGAGCAGTACTTC
CCARNRPGLAGIYEQYF
>TRBD1|TRBJ2-7|TRBV5-4|many
TGTGCCAGCAGCTTCCGACGGGGGACAGGGATCGACGAGCAGTACTTC
CASSFRRGTGIDEQYF
>-|TRBJ1-1|TRBV5-1|-
TGCGCCAGCAGCCCGGGGCCGGTGTTGGGGGGCACTGAAGCTTTCTTT
CASSPGPVLGGTEAFF
>-|TRBJ2-5|TRBV7-9|once
TGTGCCAGCACACGAGGGCTGGGAGAGACCCAGTACTTC
CASTRGLGETQYF
>-|TRBJ2-3|TRBV7-9|few
TGTGCCAGCAGCCTGCTGCTGGCAGATACGCAGTATTTT
CASSLLLADTQYF
>-|TRBJ1-5|TRBV20-1|-
TGCAGTGCTAGAGCCCCCGGATCGGGCAATCAGCCCCAGCATTTT
CSARAPGSGNQPQHF
>-|TRBJ1-4|TRBV30|-
TGTGCCTGGAGCAACAGGGCCCTCGACCAGGGACAAAAACTGTTTTTT
CAWSNRALDQGQKLFF
>-|TRBJ1-4|TRBV19|few
TGTGCCAGTAGTCTCTCCCCTACGGAACGTGGGAAGGAACTGTTTTTT
CASSLSPTERGKELFF